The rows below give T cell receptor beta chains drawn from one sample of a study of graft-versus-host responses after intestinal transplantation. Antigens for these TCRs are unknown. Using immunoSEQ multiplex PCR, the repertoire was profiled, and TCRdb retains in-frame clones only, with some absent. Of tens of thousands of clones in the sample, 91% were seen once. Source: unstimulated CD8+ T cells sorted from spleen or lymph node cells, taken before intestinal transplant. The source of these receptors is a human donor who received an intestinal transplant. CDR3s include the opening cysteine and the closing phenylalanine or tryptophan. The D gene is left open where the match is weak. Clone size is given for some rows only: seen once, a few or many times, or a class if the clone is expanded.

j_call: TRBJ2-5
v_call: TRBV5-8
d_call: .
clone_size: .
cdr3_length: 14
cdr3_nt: TGTGCCAGCAGCTTGGGTACGGGGGGCGAGACCCAGTACTTC
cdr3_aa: CASSLGTGGETQYF

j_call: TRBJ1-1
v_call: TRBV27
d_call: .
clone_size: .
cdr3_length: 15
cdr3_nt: TGTGCCAGCAGTCCGGGGACATTCTTGAACACTGAAGCTTTCTTT
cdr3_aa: CASSPGTFLNTEAFF

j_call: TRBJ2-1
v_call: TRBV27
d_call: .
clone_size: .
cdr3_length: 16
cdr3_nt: TGTGCCAGCAGTTTATCGGAGGAAGGTGGAGGGAATGAGCAGTTCTTC
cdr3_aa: CASSLSEEGGGNEQFF

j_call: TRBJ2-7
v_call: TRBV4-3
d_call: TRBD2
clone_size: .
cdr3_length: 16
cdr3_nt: TGCGCCAGCGGCCAAGAGCTGTCGCTAGCGGGGGGCGAGCAGTACTTC
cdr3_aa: CASGQELSLAGGEQYF

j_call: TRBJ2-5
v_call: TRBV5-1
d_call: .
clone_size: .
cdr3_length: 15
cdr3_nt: TGCGCCAGCAGCTCGACACCTCAGGAAAAAGAGACCCAGTACTTC
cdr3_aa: CASSSTPQEKETQYF

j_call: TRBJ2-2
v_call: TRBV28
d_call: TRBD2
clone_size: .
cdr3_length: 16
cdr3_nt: TGTGCCAGCAGTTTATTGAGCGGGAGGGTCACCGGGGAGCTGTTTTTT
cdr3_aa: CASSLLSGRVTGELFF

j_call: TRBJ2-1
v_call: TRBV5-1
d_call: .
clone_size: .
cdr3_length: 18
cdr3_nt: TGCGCCAGCAGCTTGAGGCCCGGTCTCCAGGCGGGAAACAATGAGCAGTTCTTC
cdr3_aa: CASSLRPGLQAGNNEQFF

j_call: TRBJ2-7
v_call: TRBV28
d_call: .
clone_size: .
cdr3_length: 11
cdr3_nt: TGTGCCAGCAGTTTAACGGACAGCCGTTACTTC
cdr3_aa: CASSLTDSRYF

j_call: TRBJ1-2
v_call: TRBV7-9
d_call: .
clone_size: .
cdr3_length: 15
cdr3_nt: TGTGCCAGCAGCCCCCCTACTTGGGGACTTCCTGGCTACACCTTC
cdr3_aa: CASSPPTWGLPGYTF

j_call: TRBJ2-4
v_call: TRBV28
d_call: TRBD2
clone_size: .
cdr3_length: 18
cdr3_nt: TGTGCCAGCAGTTTGGGACTAGCGGGAGGGTTAGCCAAAAACATTCAGTACTTC
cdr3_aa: CASSLGLAGGLAKNIQYF

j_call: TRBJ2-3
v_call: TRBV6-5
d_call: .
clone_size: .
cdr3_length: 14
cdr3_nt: TGTGCCAGCAGGGAGGGAAGGAGCACAGATACGCAGTATTTT
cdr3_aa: CASREGRSTDTQYF

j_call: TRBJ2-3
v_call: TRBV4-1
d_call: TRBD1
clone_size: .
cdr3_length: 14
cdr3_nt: TGCGCCAGCAGCCAAAAGACAGGGTCAGATACGCAGTATTTT
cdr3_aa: CASSQKTGSDTQYF

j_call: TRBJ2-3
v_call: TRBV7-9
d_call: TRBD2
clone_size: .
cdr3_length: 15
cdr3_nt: TGTGCCAGCAGCTTTAGCGGGAGTGGCACAGATACGCAGTATTTT
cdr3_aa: CASSFSGSGTDTQYF

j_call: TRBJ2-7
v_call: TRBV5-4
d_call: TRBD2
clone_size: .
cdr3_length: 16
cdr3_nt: TGTGCCAGCAGCTCCGGTCTTTGGGAGGGGTCCCACGAGCAGTACTTC
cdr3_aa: CASSSGLWEGSHEQYF

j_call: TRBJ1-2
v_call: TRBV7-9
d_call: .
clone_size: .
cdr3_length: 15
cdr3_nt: TGTGCCAGCATTCCCCCCCCCGCGGTGGGCTATGGCTACACCTTC
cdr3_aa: CASIPPPAVGYGYTF

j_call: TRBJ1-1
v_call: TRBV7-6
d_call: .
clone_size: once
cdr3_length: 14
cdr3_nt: TGTGCCAGCAGCTTAGGATCGGCGGGAGAAAAAGCTTTCTTT
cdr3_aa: CASSLGSAGEKAFF

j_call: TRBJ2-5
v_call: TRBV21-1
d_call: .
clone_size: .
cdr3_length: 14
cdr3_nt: TGTGCCAGCATGGGTGACAGTGACCAAGAGACCCAGTACTTC
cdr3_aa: CASMGDSDQETQYF

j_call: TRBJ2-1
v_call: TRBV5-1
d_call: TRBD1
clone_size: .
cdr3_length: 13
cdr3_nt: TGCGCCAGCAGCTTGTGGATGACAGGGAAAAAGTTCTTC
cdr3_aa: CASSLWMTGKKFF

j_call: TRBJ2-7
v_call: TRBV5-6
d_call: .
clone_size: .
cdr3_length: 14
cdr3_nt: TGTGCCAGCAGCATGACCGGAGTGAGGCCGGAGCAGTACTTC
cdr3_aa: CASSMTGVRPEQYF

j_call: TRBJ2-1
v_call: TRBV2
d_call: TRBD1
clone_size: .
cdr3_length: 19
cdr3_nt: TGTGCCAGCAGTGAAGTTCGGACAGGGGAGCGGTATGGGGACAATGAGCAGTTCTTC
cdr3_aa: CASSEVRTGERYGDNEQFF

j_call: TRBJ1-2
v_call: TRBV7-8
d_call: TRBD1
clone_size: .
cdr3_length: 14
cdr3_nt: TGTGCCAGCAGCCGCCGGGACAGGGGACCTGGCTACACCTTC
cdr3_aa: CASSRRDRGPGYTF

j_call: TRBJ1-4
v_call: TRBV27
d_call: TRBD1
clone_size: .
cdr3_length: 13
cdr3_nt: TGTGCCAGCGGTGGACAGGATGATGAAAAACTGTTTTTT
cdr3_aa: CASGGQDDEKLFF

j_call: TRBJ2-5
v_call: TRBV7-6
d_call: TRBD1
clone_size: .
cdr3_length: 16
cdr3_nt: TGTGCCAGCAGCTTAGAGCCGGACAGGGGTCAAGAGACCCAGTACTTC
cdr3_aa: CASSLEPDRGQETQYF

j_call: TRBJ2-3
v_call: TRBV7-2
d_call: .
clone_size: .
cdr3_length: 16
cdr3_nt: TGTGCCAGCAGCCCGAGACTAGTTGAAGGCACAGATACGCAGTATTTT
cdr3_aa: CASSPRLVEGTDTQYF

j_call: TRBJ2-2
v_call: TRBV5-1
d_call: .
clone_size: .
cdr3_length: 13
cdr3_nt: TGCGCCAGCAGCTTGGCCTACACCGGGGAGCTGTTTTTT
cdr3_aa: CASSLAYTGELFF

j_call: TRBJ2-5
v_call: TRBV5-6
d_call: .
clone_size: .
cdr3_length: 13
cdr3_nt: TGTGCCAGCAGCTTGTCAGGGGAAGAGACCCAGTACTTC
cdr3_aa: CASSLSGEETQYF

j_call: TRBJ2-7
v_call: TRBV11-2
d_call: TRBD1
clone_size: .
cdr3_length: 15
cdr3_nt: TGTGCCAGCAGCCCCCCGGACAGGGTCGTCTACGAGCAGTACTTC
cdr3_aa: CASSPPDRVVYEQYF

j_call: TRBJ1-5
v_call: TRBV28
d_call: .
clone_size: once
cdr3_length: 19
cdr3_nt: TGTGCCAGCAGTCACCCCGATGGGGCATGGGCTCTACGGCATCAGCCCCAGCATTTT
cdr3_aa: CASSHPDGAWALRHQPQHF

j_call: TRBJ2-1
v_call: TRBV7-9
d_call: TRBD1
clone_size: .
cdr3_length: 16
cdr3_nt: TGTGCCAGCAGCCTAACCCGGGACAGGACATACAATGAGCAGTTCTTC
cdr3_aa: CASSLTRDRTYNEQFF

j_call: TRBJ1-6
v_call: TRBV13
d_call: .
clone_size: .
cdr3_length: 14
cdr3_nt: TGTGCCAGCAGCTTAGGCGACTCCAATTCACCCCTCCACTTT
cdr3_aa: CASSLGDSNSPLHF

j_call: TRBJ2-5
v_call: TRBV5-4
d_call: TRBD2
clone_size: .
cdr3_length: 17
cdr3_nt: TGTGCCAGCAGCTTGGCTCGCGGGGGGGGGTACCAAGAGACCCAGTACTTC
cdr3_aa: CASSLARGGGYQETQYF

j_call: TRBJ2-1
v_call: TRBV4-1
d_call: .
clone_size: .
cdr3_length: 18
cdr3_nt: TGCGCCAGCAGCCAAGATCAGAGCGGGCGAAGGGATAACAATGAGCAGTTCTTC
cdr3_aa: CASSQDQSGRRDNNEQFF

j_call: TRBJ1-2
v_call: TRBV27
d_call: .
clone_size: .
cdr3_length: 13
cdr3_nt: TGTGCCAGCAGTTTTCAACAGGGCGCCGGCTACACCTTC
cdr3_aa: CASSFQQGAGYTF

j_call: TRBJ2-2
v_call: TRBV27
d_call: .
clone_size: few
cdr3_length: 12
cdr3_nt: TGTGCCAGCACCCGAGGGTTCGGGGAGCTGTTTTTT
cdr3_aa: CASTRGFGELFF

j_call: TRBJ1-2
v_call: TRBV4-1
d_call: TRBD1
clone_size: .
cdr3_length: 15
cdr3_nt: TGCGCCAGCAGCCAAGAACGAGGGACAGGGAATGGCTACACCTTC
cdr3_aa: CASSQERGTGNGYTF

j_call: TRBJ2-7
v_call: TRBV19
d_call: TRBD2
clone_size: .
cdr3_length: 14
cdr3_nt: TGTGCCAGTAACCCCGGGACTAGCTCCTACGAGCAGTACTTC
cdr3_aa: CASNPGTSSYEQYF

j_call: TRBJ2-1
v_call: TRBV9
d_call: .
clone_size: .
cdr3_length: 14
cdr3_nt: TGTGCCAGCAGCGTAGAAGCAGTAGGGGGTGAGCAGTTCTTC
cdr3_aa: CASSVEAVGGEQFF

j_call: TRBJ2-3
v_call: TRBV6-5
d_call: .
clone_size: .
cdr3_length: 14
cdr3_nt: TGTGCCAGCAGCGAAGGGCCAGGGGCAGATACGCAGTATTTT
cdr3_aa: CASSEGPGADTQYF

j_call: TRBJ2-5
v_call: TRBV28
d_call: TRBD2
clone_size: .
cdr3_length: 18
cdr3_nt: TGTGCCAGCAGTTTATCTAGCGGGAGTTCCCCCTACCAAGAGACCCAGTACTTC
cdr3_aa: CASSLSSGSSPYQETQYF

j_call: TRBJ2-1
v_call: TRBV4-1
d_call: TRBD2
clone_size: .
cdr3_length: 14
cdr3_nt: TGCGCCAGCAGCCCCGGGGCTAGCGGAGGAGGGCAGTTCTTC
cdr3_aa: CASSPGASGGGQFF

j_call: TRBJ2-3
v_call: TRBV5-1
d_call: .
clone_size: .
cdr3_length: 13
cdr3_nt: TGCGCCAGCAGCTTAGAGAGAGCAGATACGCAGTATTTT
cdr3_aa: CASSLERADTQYF

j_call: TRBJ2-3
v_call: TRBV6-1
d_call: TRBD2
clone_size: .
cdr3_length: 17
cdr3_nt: TGTGCCAGCAGTGACCATGGACTAGCGGGAGGTCCAGATACGCAGTATTTT
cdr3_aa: CASSDHGLAGGPDTQYF

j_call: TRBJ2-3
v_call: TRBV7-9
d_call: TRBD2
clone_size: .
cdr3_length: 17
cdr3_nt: TGTGCCAGCAGCTTAGGTCGGGGCGGGAGGCGGACAGATACGCAGTATTTT
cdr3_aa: CASSLGRGGRRTDTQYF

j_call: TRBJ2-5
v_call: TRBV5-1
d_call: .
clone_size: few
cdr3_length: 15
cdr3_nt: TGCGCCAGCAGCTTGGCCGGGGCCGGGGGTGAGACCCAGTACTTC
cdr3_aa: CASSLAGAGGETQYF

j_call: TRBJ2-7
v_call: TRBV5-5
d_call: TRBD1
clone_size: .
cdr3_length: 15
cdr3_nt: TGTGCCAGCAGCCTAGGGGGGACAGGGGCCTACGAGCAGTACTTC
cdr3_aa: CASSLGGTGAYEQYF

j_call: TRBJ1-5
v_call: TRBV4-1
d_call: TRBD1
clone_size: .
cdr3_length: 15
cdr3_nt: TGCGCCAGCAGCCGGACAGGGGAGGGGGGACAGCCCCAGCATTTT
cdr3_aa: CASSRTGEGGQPQHF

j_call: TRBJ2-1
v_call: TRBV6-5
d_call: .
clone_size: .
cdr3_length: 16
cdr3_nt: TGTGCCAGCAGTTCCCACGCGGTAGCTGGGAGCAATGAGCAGTTCTTC
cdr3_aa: CASSSHAVAGSNEQFF

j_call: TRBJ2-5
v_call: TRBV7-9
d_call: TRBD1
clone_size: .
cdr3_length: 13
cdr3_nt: TGTGCCAGCAGCCCGACAGGGGACGAGACCCAGTACTTC
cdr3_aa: CASSPTGDETQYF

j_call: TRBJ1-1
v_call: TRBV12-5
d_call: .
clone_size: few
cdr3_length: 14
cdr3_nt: TGTGCTAGTGGTTTAGGGACAATCCGTCCTGAAGCTTTCTTT
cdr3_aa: CASGLGTIRPEAFF

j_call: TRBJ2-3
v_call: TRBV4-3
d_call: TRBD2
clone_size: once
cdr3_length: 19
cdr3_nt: TGCGCCAGCAGCCAAGATCAGGTAGCGGGGGCCCGGAGCACAGATACGCAGTATTTT
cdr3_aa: CASSQDQVAGARSTDTQYF

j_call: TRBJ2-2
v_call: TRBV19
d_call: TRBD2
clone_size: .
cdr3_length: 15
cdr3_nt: TGTGCCAGTAGAATCCGGGACTATGTCACCGGGGAGCTGTTTTTT
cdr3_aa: CASRIRDYVTGELFF

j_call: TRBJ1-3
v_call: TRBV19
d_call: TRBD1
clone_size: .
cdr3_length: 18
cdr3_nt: TGTGCCAGTAGTATAAGGTGGACAGGACTCACCCTCGGAAACACCATATATTTT
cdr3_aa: CASSIRWTGLTLGNTIYF

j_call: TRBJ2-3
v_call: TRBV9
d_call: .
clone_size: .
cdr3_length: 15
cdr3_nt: TGTGCCAGCAGCGTAGAAACAGGGCCGCAAGATACGCAGTATTTT
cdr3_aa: CASSVETGPQDTQYF

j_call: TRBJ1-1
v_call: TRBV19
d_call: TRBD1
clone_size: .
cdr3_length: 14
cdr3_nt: TGTGCCAGTAGTATCAGGGGACAGGGCCCTGAAGCTTTCTTT
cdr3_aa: CASSIRGQGPEAFF

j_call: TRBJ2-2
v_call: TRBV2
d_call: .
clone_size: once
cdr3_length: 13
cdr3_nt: TGTGCCAGCAGGGACACCTACACCGGGGAGCTGTTTTTT
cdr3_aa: CASRDTYTGELFF